This is a list of T cell receptor beta chains from one sample in a study of T cells in Graves' hyperthyroidism and ophthalmopathy. TCRdb reprocessed the multiplex PCR reads with MiXCR, giving one entry per CDR3 protein. The table has about 520,000 distinct CDR3 sequences, less than 25% seen once. Sequencing was carried out using blood. The receptors derive from a man between 18 and 35 years old with Graves' hyperthyroidism. Both conserved end residues are part of each CDR3.

TRBV28	TRBJ1-1	15	CASTPTGTGNTEAFF
TRBV28	TRBJ2-7	17	CASSPGASGGASYEQYF
TRBV2	TRBJ2-1	13	CASRRQGAVEQFF
TRBV6-5	TRBJ1-5	14	CASSYGHTNQPQHF
TRBV5-1	TRBJ1-2	17	CASSLGSQSPSPNGYTF
TRBV28	TRBJ1-3	15	CASSLPNRPGNIIYF
TRBV27	TRBJ2-5	15	CASSLSWDTPETQYF
TRBV5-1	TRBJ1-1	17	CASSPGTGQFMNTEAFF
TRBV6-2/TRBV6-3	TRBJ2-7	15	CASSLPGLAAYEQYF
TRBV7-9	TRBJ2-5	15	CASSSFFRGRETQYF
TRBV6-2/TRBV6-3	TRBJ2-7	16	CASSYGLAGGSYEQYF
TRBV28	TRBJ2-7	14	CASSLPGTIYEQYF
TRBV10-3	TRBJ1-2	13	CAIRTDVSDGYTF
TRBV29-1	TRBJ1-2	15	CSLGGPGQWNYGYTF
TRBV29-1	TRBJ2-5	17	CSVEDRGTGPVVETQYF
TRBV5-1	TRBJ2-5	14	CASSLVGQGATQYF
TRBV12-3/TRBV12-4	TRBJ1-6	14	CASSLKSLHSPLHF
TRBV19	TRBJ1-1	15	CASSIAPGMNTEAFF
TRBV12-3/TRBV12-4	TRBJ1-1	14	CASSPTGRGAEAFF
TRBV29-1	TRBJ1-3	15	CSVPQGVLSGNTIYF
TRBV5-1	TRBJ2-5	15	CASRMTSGAEGTQYF
TRBV18	TRBJ2-3	18	CASSPLSGGPLSTDTQYF